This T cell receptor beta chain was retrieved from a study of T cells in Graves' hyperthyroidism and ophthalmopathy. The source material, RNA transcripts, was used to amplify TCR beta CDR3 regions. The TCR CDR3 first-round RT-PCR relied on the HTBI primer set. TCRdb called the multiplex PCR reads again in MiXCR, with one record for every CDR3 protein. The sample carries some 500,000 distinct CDR3 sequences, approximately 15% recorded once. In its sample, this clonotype was seen many times. The sequenced material came from blood. This receptor was obtained from a woman between 18 and 30 years old with Graves' hyperthyroidism.

CDR3 sequence reads: CAWRMTNTEAFF. The CDR3 DNA reads as TGTGCCTGGAGGATGACGAACACTGAAGCTTTCTTT. The chain carries TRBV30 and TRBJ1-1; D not resolved. The V end lost 3 bases, the J end lost 1 base, and 6 bases lay between the germline ends. Germline V gene sequence: CDR1 GTSNPN, CDR2 SVGIG (reference sequence). The CDR3 runs 12 residues.